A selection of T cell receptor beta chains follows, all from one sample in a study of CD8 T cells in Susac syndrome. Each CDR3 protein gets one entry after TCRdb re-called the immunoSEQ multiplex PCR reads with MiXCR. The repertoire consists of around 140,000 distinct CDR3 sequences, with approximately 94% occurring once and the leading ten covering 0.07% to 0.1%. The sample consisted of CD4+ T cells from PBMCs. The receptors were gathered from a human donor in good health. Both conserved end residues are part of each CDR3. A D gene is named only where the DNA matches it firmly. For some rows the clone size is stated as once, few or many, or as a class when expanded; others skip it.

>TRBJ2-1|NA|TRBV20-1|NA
TGCAGTGCTAGCCCCGGACCCCAGCAGTTCTTC
CSASPGPQQFF
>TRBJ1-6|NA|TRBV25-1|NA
TGTGCCAGCACCGAAGGGGGTAGGGCAAATTCACCCCTCCACTTT
CASTEGGRANSPLHF
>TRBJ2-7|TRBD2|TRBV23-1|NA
TGCGCCAGCAGTCAATCCGGGGAGGGATATATATCCTACGAGCAGTACTTC
CASSQSGEGYISYEQYF
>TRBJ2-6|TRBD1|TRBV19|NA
TGTGCCAGTAGCCCAGGGGGCGCACTCTCTGGGGCCAACGTCCTGACTTTC
CASSPGGALSGANVLTF
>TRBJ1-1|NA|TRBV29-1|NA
TGCAGCGTTGGGGGACGGCTGAACACTGAAGCTTTCTTT
CSVGGRLNTEAFF
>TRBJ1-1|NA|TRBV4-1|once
TGCGCCAGCAGCCAATACGACCGTTACACTGAAGCTTTCTTT
CASSQYDRYTEAFF
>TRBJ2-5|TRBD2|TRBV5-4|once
TGTGCCAGCAGCTTGAGACTAGCGGGAGGGCCAGAGGAGACCCAGTACTTC
CASSLRLAGGPEETQYF
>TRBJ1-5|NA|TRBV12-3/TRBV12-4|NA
TGTGCCAGCAGTGTAAAAGGGGTTCTCGACAATCAGCCCCAGCATTTT
CASSVKGVLDNQPQHF
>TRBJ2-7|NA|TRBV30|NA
TGTGCCTGGAACAGGAACTACGAGCAGTACTTC
CAWNRNYEQYF
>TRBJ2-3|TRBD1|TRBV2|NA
TGTGCCAGCAGAGGACAGGGGATGGAGACAGATACGCAGTATTTT
CASRGQGMETDTQYF
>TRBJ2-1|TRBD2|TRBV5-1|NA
TGCGCCAGCAGCCCCGGAACTAGCGGGAGGTTCAATGAGCAGTTCTTC
CASSPGTSGRFNEQFF
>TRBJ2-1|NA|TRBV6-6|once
TGTGCCAGCAGTTACCAGAACAATGAGCAGTTCTTC
CASSYQNNEQFF
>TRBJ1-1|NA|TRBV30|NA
TGTGCCTGGAAACGGGGGAACACTGAAGCTTTCTTT
CAWKRGNTEAFF
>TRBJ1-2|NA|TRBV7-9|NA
TGTGCCAGCAGCCCGGGGACGGAGAACTATGGCTACACCTTC
CASSPGTENYGYTF
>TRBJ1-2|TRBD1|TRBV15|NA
TGTGCCACCAGCAGAGATAAGTGGGGACAGGCCGTATATGGCTACACCTTC
CATSRDKWGQAVYGYTF
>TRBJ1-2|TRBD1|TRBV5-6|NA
TGTGCCAGCAGCTTGGGGGACAGGGGGCTTAGCTATGGCTACACCTTC
CASSLGDRGLSYGYTF
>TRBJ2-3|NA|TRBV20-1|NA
TGCAGTGCTAGCGCCTACGCGAGCACAGATACGCAGTATTTT
CSASAYASTDTQYF
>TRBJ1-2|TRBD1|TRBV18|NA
TGTGCCAGCTCACCAGCCCACGGGACAGACTATGGCTACACCTTC
CASSPAHGTDYGYTF
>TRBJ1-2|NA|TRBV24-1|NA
TGTGCCACCAGTGATGTAGGACAGCACTATGGCTACACCTTC
CATSDVGQHYGYTF
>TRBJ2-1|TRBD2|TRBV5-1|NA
TGCGCCAGCAGCTTGGTCGGCGGGAGTCATAATGAGCAGTTCTTC
CASSLVGGSHNEQFF
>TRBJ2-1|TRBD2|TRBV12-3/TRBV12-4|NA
TGTGCCAGCAGGGCTAGCGGCTCCTACAATGAGCAGTTCTTC
CASRASGSYNEQFF
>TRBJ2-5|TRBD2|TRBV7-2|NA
TGTGCCAGCAGATCGTGGACTAGCGGGACGTTACAAGAGACCCAGTACTTC
CASRSWTSGTLQETQYF
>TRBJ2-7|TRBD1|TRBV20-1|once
TGCAGTGCTAGAAGGACAGGGAAATACGAGCAGTACTTC
CSARRTGKYEQYF
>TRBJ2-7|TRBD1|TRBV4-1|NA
TGCGCCAGCAGCCAAGGTCATGGAGGGACAGGGGTTTTAGAGCAGTACTTC
CASSQGHGGTGVLEQYF
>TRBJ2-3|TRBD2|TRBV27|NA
TGTGCCAGCAGCTGGCGGGAGAGTGCAGATACGCAGTATTTT
CASSWRESADTQYF
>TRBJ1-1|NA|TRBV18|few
TGTGCCAGCTCTCCCGCCCTGAACACTGAAGCTTTCTTT
CASSPALNTEAFF
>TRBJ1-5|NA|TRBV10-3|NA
TGTGCCATCAGTGAACAAAGGGGCGACAATCAGCCCCAGCATTTT
CAISEQRGDNQPQHF
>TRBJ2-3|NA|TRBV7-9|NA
TGTGCCAGCAGCTTTGATCGAAGAGATACGCAGTATTTT
CASSFDRRDTQYF
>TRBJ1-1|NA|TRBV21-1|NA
TGTGCCAGCAGCAACTACAGGGGATGCACTGAAGCTTTCTTT
CASSNYRGCTEAFF
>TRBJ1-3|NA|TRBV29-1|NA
TGCAGCGTTGGATGGTCTTCTGGAAACACCATATATTTT
CSVGWSSGNTIYF
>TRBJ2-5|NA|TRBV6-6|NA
TGTGCCAGCATGGAGGGAGGTGAGACCCAGTACTTC
CASMEGGETQYF
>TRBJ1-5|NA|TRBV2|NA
TGTGCCAGCACCTCGGACAGACGGAATCAGCCCCAGCATTTT
CASTSDRRNQPQHF
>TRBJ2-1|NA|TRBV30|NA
TGTGCCTGGAGTGTAGTCAGACTACCCTACAATGAGCAGTTCTTC
CAWSVVRLPYNEQFF
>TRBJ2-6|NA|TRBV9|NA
TGTGCCAGCAGCGTAACAAGTTCTGGGGCCAACGTCCTGACTTTC
CASSVTSSGANVLTF
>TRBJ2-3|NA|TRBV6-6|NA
TGTGCCAGCAGTCCACCGGGAAGCACAGATACGCAGTATTTT
CASSPPGSTDTQYF
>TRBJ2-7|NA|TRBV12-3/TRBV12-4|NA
TGTGCCAGCAGTTATGCCCGACAGTTGGAGTACTTC
CASSYARQLEYF
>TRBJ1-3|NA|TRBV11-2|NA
TGTGCCAGCAGCTTATATCCACCCAGCTCTGGAAACACCATATATTTT
CASSLYPPSSGNTIYF
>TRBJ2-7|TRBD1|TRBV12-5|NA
TGTGCTAGTGGTTGGGGACAGGGGGCTTACGAGCAGTACTTC
CASGWGQGAYEQYF
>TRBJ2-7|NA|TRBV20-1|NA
TGCAGTGCTAGTGGGCACAATTACTACGAGCAGTACTTC
CSASGHNYYEQYF
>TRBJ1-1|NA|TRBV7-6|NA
TGTGCCAGCACCCAAGGGGGTAGCGGGAACACTGAAGCTTTCTTT
CASTQGGSGNTEAFF
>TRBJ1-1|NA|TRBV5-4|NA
TGTGCCAGCAGCTCCACGGGAACTGAAGCTTTCTTT
CASSSTGTEAFF
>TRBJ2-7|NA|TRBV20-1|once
TGCAGTGCTAGACGTCAGGCTAACTACGAGCAGTACTTC
CSARRQANYEQYF
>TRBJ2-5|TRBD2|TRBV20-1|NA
TGCAGTGCTAGAGCGGGAGGATTAGAGACCCAGTACTTC
CSARAGGLETQYF
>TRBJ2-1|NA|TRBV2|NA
TGTGCCAGCAGTGTGGCGGGACCCAGTTCCTACAATGAGCAGTTCTTC
CASSVAGPSSYNEQFF
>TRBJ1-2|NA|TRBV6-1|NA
TGTGCCATCAGCCTCCGGGGGGATCATTATGGCTACACCTTC
CAISLRGDHYGYTF
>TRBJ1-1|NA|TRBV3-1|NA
TGTGCCAGCAGCCAAGCTTGGCGGCACACTGAAGCTTTCTTT
CASSQAWRHTEAFF
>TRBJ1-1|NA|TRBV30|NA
TGTGCCTGGACGCCGGACGTATACACTGAAGCTTTCTTT
CAWTPDVYTEAFF
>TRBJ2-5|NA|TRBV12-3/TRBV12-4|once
TGTGCCAGCAGCCGACAGAACCAAGAGACCCAGTACTTC
CASSRQNQETQYF
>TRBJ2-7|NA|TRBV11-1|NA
TGTGCCAGCAGCCGCGCCCAAGGGTCCTACGAGCAGTACTTC
CASSRAQGSYEQYF
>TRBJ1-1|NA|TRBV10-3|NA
TGTGCCACCCGGGCGAACACTGAAGCTTTCTTT
CATRANTEAFF